The present T cell receptor (beta chain) was sequenced within a study of identifying expanded T cells in peripheral blood. Notes on the study in general: Differentially abundant clones: about 1.2 between replicates, 16.4 at around 15 days, around 20 at four. Variance in clone template counts between approximately 2-week samples significantly increased with total template count across all healthy donors.

Method: immunoSEQ multiplex PCR; TCRdb's copy keeps in-frame clones and lacks some. In the table there are 100,000 or so clones, more than 70% of which are singletons. For this clone: Its antigen is undetermined.

This clonotype was sampled from a person aged 18 to 75 in good health. Sequenced: blood.

For the CDR3, the DNA is TGTGCCAGCAGACTTACTAGCGGGACCCCCCATGAGCAGTTCTTC. Translated, it gives CASRLTSGTPHEQFF. The J gene is TRBJ2-1, the V gene TRBV7-3; 10 bases agree with TRBD2. Per the germline V gene, CDR1 is SGHTA and CDR2 is FQGTGA. V lost 6 bases to trimming and J lost 8 bases; unmatched junction nucleotides: 10. This CDR3 region has 15 residues. Together with reference TRBV7-3 and TRBJ2-1, the CDR3 gives the full variable domain: GAGVSQTPSNKVTEKGKYVELRCDPISGHTALYWYRQSLGQGPEFLIYFQGTGAADDSGLPNDRFFAVRPEGSVSTLKIQRTERGDSAVYLCASRLTSGTPHEQFFGPGTRLTVL.